These T cell receptor beta chains were read from a single sample in a study of shared clonotypes between healthy human individuals. Sequenced by immunoSEQ multiplex PCR; TCRdb stores in-frame clones only, minus some. This sample has about 2 million clones, with just under 95% found just once. Sequencing input: naive CD8+ T cells sorted from blood. The receptors come from a man aged 18 to 29 in good health. CDR3s include the opening cysteine and the closing phenylalanine or tryptophan. The D gene is left open where the match is weak. Where a row states a size, it is once, few, many or the class of an expanded clone; other rows omit it.

j_gene: TRBJ1-4; d_gene: -; v_gene: TRBV7-9; abundance: few; CDR3aa: CASSQVTASTNEKLFF; CDR3nt: TGTGCCAGCAGCCAGGTGACCGCCTCTACTAATGAAAAACTGTTTTTT
j_gene: TRBJ2-5; d_gene: TRBD2; v_gene: TRBV4-3; abundance: -; CDR3aa: CASSQDGPGRALETQYF; CDR3nt: TGCGCCAGCAGCCAAGATGGTCCCGGGAGGGCCTTGGAGACCCAGTACTTC
j_gene: TRBJ1-2; d_gene: TRBD1; v_gene: TRBV4-1; abundance: -; CDR3aa: CASSQDIGGTENYGYTF; CDR3nt: TGCGCCAGCAGCCAAGATATAGGGGGGACAGAGAACTATGGCTACACCTTC
j_gene: TRBJ2-7; d_gene: -; v_gene: TRBV18; abundance: -; CDR3aa: CASSPPASGATYEQYF; CDR3nt: TGTGCCAGCTCACCACCGGCCTCGGGTGCTACCTACGAGCAGTACTTC
j_gene: TRBJ2-2; d_gene: TRBD1; v_gene: TRBV28; abundance: -; CDR3aa: CASSTGQGLGELFF; CDR3nt: TGTGCCAGCAGTACCGGACAGGGCCTCGGGGAGCTGTTTTTT
j_gene: TRBJ2-7; d_gene: TRBD2; v_gene: TRBV9; abundance: -; CDR3aa: CASSGSGDYEQYF; CDR3nt: TGTGCCAGCAGCGGTAGCGGGGATTACGAGCAGTACTTC
j_gene: TRBJ2-1; d_gene: -; v_gene: TRBV19; abundance: -; CDR3aa: CASSTPFAGPYNEQFF; CDR3nt: TGTGCCAGTAGTACCCCCTTCGCAGGCCCCTACAATGAGCAGTTCTTC
j_gene: TRBJ1-2; d_gene: TRBD1; v_gene: TRBV2; abundance: -; CDR3aa: CASSEWGQGPYGYTF; CDR3nt: TGTGCCAGCAGTGAATGGGGACAGGGACCCTATGGCTACACCTTC
j_gene: TRBJ1-1; d_gene: -; v_gene: TRBV18; abundance: -; CDR3aa: CASSPGMNTEAFF; CDR3nt: TGTGCCAGCTCACCGGGGATGAACACTGAAGCTTTCTTT
j_gene: TRBJ2-7; d_gene: TRBD2; v_gene: TRBV7-6; abundance: -; CDR3aa: CASSSPGTSVGEQYF; CDR3nt: TGTGCCAGCAGCTCCCCCGGGACTAGCGTGGGCGAGCAGTACTTC
j_gene: TRBJ2-7; d_gene: -; v_gene: TRBV6-5; abundance: -; CDR3aa: CASSYSERGLSYEQYF; CDR3nt: TGTGCCAGCAGTTACTCGGAAAGGGGACTGTCCTACGAGCAGTACTTC
j_gene: TRBJ2-3; d_gene: TRBD2; v_gene: TRBV11-2; abundance: -; CDR3aa: CASRPSGGGTPSTDTQYF; CDR3nt: TGTGCCAGCAGACCTAGCGGGGGGGGTACCCCTAGCACAGATACGCAGTATTTT
j_gene: TRBJ2-5; d_gene: TRBD2; v_gene: TRBV5-1; abundance: once; CDR3aa: CASSLVDGRAGGETQYF; CDR3nt: TGCGCCAGCAGCTTGGTAGACGGGAGGGCCGGGGGAGAGACCCAGTACTTC
j_gene: TRBJ1-1; d_gene: TRBD1; v_gene: TRBV6-1; abundance: -; CDR3aa: CASSEWTGLSTEAFF; CDR3nt: TGTGCCAGCAGTGAATGGACAGGGTTAAGCACTGAAGCTTTCTTT
j_gene: TRBJ2-7; d_gene: -; v_gene: TRBV4-1; abundance: -; CDR3aa: CASSQVGQDYEQYF; CDR3nt: TGCGCCAGCAGCCAAGTTGGGCAGGACTACGAGCAGTACTTC